The next 14 T cell receptor beta chains were all read from a single sample in a study of shared clonotypes between healthy human individuals. Sequencing was performed with immunoSEQ multiplex PCR; in TCRdb, only in-frame clones are kept and a portion is missing. The sample lists a few million clones, about 92% occurring once. The sequenced sample was naive CD4+ T cells from PBMCs. Subset defined: CD45RA+ positively selected. Receptors were obtained from a man aged 18 to 30 in good health. Some clones in this sample may be carry-over from other donors' samples.

This chain joins TRBV5-1 and TRBJ1-5; no firm D call. V was clipped by 2 bases and J by 7 bases, with 10 bases between them. The CDR3 runs to 13 residues. The germline V gene has CDR1 SGHRS and CDR2 YFSETQ. The CDR3 here is CASSFEDGQPQHF. The CDR3 DNA is TGCGCCAGCAGCTTCGAGGACGGGCAGCCCCAGCATTTT.

This chain uses TRBV5-4 with TRBJ2-7, with TRBD2 as a possible D gene (7 bases). The germline gives CDR1 SGHNT, CDR2 YYREEE (reference sequence). The germline V and J ends were trimmed by 0 bases and 5 bases, with 12 bases remaining between them. The CDR3 length is 14 residues. The chain's CDR3 is CASSLEQGGHEQYF. CDR3 DNA sequence: TGTGCCAGCAGCTTGGAACAGGGAGGGCACGAGCAGTACTTC.

This chain uses TRBV11-2 with TRBJ2-1, with D perhaps TRBD2 (6 bases). Germline V gene data show CDR1 as SGHAT and CDR2 as FQNNGV. This CDR3 is 17 amino acids long. Deletions cut 6 bases from V and 0 bases from J, with 18 bases between. CDR3 DNA sequence: TGTGCCAGCAGATCTCTTACTCGGCGGGGCTCCTACAATGAGCAGTTCTTC. Protein sequence: CASRSLTRRGSYNEQFF.

This chain links TRBV30 with TRBJ2-1, with 9 nucleotides matching TRBD2. Unmatched junction bases numbered 2, after V lost 5 bases and J lost 0 bases. CDR1 and CDR2 from the germline V gene are GTSNPN and SVGIG (reference sequence). The CDR3 length is 14 residues. CDR3 DNA sequence: TGTGCCTGGGTTAGCGGGAGCTCCTACAATGAGCAGTTCTTC. Encoded protein: CAWVSGSSYNEQFF.

The CDR3 nucleotides are TGTGCCAGCAGTTATAGAGGGGGCGGAAACTATGGCTACACCTTC. It translates to CASSYRGGGNYGYTF. This chain links TRBV6-4 with TRBJ1-2; 7 positions agree with TRBD1. The germline V gene has CDR1 MRHNA and CDR2 SNTAGT. The CDR3 has 15 residues. J lost 2 bases, V lost 5 bases, and 8 bases had no gene match.

As to this clone: This CDR3 is also generated by other DNA sequences in the sample. V gene TRBV25-1 combines with J gene TRBJ1-6, with D uncertain. Germline CDR1 reads MGHDK; CDR2 reads SYGVNS. The CDR3 length is 14 residues. With 0 bases removed from V and 9 bases from J, the gap between germline ends came to 9 bases. CDR3 DNA: TGTGCCAGCAGTGAATATAGGGCAGGTTCACCCCTCCACTTT. Its translation is CASSEYRAGSPLHF.

The chain combines TRBV28 with TRBJ1-2, with D possibly being TRBD1 (6 bases). Trimming shortened V by 3 bases and J by 4 bases, and 12 bases separated the two germline ends. This CDR3 spans 14 amino acids. Germline CDR1 MDHEN, CDR2 SYDVKM. Here the CDR3 reads CASSLRAGVYGYTF. Here the CDR3 DNA reads TGTGCCAGCAGTTTGAGGGCAGGGGTCTATGGCTACACCTTC.

This clone was recorded only once. The chain carries TRBV25-1 and TRBJ2-5; D perhaps matches TRBD2 (5 bases). This CDR3 spans 17 amino acids. V was cut by 2 bases and J by 5 bases, with 21 bases left in between. Germline V gives CDR1 MGHDK, CDR2 SYGVNS. The CDR3 loop is CASSERNLGSAAETQYF. The DNA of the CDR3 is TGTGCCAGCAGTGAAAGGAATCTTGGGAGTGCCGCGGAGACCCAGTACTTC.

The J gene is TRBJ2-7, the V gene TRBV29-1, with TRBD1 as a possible D gene (6 bases). CDR3 length: 12 residues. V was shortened by 4 bases and J by 6 bases, with 13 bases between the two germline ends. CDR1 is SQVTM and CDR2 is ANQGSEA in the germline V gene. The chain's CDR3 is CSVGLLGGEQYF. CDR3 nucleotides: TGCAGCGTTGGCCTATTAGGGGGCGAGCAGTACTTC.

This rearrangement joins TRBV28 to TRBJ2-5, with D perhaps matching TRBD1 (5 bases). Germline CDR1 reads MDHEN; CDR2 reads SYDVKM. The CDR3 is 15 residues long. V was clipped by 5 bases and J by 5 bases, with 18 bases between them. The CDR3 loop is CASSRPQGMEETQYF. The CDR3 region has the DNA TGTGCCAGCAGTCGCCCCCAGGGAATGGAGGAGACCCAGTACTTC.

The V and J genes are TRBV6-1 and TRBJ2-7, with 9 bases matching TRBD1. CDR3 length: 15 residues. Per germline, CDR1 MNHNS and CDR2 SASEGT. V lost 4 bases to trimming and J lost 4 bases; unmatched junction nucleotides: 8. The CDR3 spells CASSGGQGVWYEQYF. CDR3 DNA sequence: TGTGCCAGCAGTGGGGGACAGGGCGTGTGGTACGAGCAGTACTTC.

The chain recombines TRBV23-1 with TRBJ2-1, with D possibly being TRBD1 (5 bases). TRBV23-1 is identified as an open reading frame with a role that is uncertain. The ends were cut back, 8 bases at V and 7 bases at J, with 15 bases in the middle. The CDR3 runs 13 residues. The CDR3 nucleotides are TGCGCCAGCGCCCGACAGTCTAGTAATGAGCAGTTCTTC. Its translation is CASARQSSNEQFF.

The chain combines TRBV10-3 with TRBJ1-1; D is unclear. Germline lookup yields CDR1 ENHRY and CDR2 SYGVKD. The CDR3 loop spans 13 amino acids. V shed 7 bases and J shed 1 base, with 10 bases lying between them. In nucleotides, the CDR3 is TGTGCCATCAAAATCCAGACGAACACTGAAGCTTTCTTT. It specifies CAIKIQTNTEAFF.

V is TRBV29-1 and J is TRBJ2-5; D ambiguous. CDR3 length equals 13 residues. Germline V gene data show CDR1 as SQVTM and CDR2 as ANQGSEA. Trimming left V 7 bases short and J 4 bases short, with 16 bases between. CDR3 DNA sequence: TGCAGCGCCCGCCCCCGATTGATAGAGACCCAGTACTTC. Protein sequence: CSARPRLIETQYF.